Listed here is a single T cell receptor (beta chain). What it recognizes is unknown. This entry is derived from a study of cytomegalovirus exposure and HLA in healthy donors. Overall study results and limits: First-cohort TCR clusters tended to co-occur in the roughly 120 validation repertoires, a later analysis found. The listing of about 150 TCR beta chains classed them as cytomegalovirus-associated.

Produced via immunoSEQ multiplex PCR; TCRdb's table is partial and in-frame only. The repertoire holds 150,000 to 200,000 clones, with 85% as singletons. The CDR3 spans 15 residues. Germline assignment: CDR1 SEHNR and CDR2 FQNEAQ (reference sequence). After removal of 0 bases from V and 6 bases from J, the junction contained 5 bases not matched to a gene. Sample: PBMCs. The V call is TRBV7-9, the J call TRBJ1-5; 7 bases agree with TRBD1. The receptor was derived from a young man in good health and CMV-seropositive. CDR3 loop: CASSLAGGEGQPQHF. In nucleotides, the CDR3 is TGTGCCAGCAGCTTAGCAGGGGGCGAGGGTCAGCCCCAGCATTTT.